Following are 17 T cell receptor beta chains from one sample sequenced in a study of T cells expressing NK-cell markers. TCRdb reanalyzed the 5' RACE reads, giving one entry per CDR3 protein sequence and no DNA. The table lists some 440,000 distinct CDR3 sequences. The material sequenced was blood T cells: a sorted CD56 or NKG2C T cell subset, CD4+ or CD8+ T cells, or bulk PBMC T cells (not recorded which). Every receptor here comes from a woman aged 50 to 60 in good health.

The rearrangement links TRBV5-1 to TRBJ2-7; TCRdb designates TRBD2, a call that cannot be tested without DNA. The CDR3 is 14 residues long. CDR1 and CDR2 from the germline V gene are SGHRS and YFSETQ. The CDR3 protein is CASSSSSGSYEQYF.

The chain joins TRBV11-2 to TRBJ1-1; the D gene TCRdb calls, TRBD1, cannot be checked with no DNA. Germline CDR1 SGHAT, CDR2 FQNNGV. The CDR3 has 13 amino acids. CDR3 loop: CASGSQGNTEAFF.

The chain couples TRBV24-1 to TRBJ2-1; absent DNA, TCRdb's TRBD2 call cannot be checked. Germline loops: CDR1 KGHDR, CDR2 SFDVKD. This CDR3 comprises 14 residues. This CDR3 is CATQWGREDNEQFF.

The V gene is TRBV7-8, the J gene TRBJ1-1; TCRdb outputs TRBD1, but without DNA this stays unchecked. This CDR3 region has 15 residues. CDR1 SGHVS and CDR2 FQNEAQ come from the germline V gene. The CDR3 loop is CASSPQTRANTEAFF. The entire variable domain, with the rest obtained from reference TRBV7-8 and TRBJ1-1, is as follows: GAGVSQSPRYKVAKRGQDVALRCDPISGHVSLFWYQQALGQGPEFLTYFQNEAQLDKSGLPSDRFFAERPEGSVSTLKIQRTQQEDSAVYLCASSPQTRANTEAFFGQGTRLTVV.

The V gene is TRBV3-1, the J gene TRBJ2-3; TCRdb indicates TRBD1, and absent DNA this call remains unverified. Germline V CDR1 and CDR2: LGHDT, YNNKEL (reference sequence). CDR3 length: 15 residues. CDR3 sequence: CASSRDQASTDTQYF.

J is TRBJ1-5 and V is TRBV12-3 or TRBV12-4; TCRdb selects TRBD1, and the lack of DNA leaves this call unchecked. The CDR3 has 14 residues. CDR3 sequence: CASSQQVANQPQHF.

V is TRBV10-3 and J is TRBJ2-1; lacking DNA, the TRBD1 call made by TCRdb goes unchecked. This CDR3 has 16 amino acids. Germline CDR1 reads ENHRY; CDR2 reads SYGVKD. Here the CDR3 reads CAISRGTESSYNEQFF.

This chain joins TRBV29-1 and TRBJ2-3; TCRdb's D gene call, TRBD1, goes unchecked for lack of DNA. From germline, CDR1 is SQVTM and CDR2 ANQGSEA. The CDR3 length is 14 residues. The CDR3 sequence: CSVGGDRGSDTQYF.

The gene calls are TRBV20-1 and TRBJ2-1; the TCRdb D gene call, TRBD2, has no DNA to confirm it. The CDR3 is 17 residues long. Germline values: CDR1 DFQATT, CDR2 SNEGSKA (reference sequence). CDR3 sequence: CSARGLAGGSSYNEQFF.

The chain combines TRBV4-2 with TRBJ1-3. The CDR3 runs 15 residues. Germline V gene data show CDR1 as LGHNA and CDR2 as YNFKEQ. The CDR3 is CASSQDPGGVNTIYF.

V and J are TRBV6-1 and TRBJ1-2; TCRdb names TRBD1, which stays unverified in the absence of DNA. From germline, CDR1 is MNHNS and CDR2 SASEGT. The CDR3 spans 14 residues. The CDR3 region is CAIGLPGQNYGYTF.

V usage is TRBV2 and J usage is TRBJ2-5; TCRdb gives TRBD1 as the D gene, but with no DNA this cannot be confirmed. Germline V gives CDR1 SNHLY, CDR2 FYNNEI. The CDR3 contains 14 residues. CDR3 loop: CASSQTGVMKTQYF.

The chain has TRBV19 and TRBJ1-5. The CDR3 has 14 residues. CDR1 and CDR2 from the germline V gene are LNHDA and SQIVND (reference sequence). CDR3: CASSIEDSNQPQHF.

The CDR3 protein is CASSGDRTLAEQFF. The V and J genes are TRBV2 and TRBJ2-1. There are 14 residues in the CDR3. Germline V CDR1 and CDR2: SNHLY, FYNNEI.

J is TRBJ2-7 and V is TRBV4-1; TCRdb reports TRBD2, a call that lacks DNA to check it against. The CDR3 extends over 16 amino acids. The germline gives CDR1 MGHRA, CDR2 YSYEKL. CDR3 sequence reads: CASSQGLAAISYEQYF.

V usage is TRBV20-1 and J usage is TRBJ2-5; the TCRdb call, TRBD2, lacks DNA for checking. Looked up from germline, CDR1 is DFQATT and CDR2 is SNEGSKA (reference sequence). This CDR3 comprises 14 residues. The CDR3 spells CSTIAGGVQETQYF.

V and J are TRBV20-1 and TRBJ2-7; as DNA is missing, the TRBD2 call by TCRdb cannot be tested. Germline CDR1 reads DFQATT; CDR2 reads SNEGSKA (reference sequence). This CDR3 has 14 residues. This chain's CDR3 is CSANPLAGRNEQYF.